This TCR beta chain comes out of a study of T cell responses to AZD1222 COVID-19 vaccine. Note on this clone: The antigen is unknown.

Germline-derived CDR1 and CDR2 are GTSNPN and SVGIG (reference sequence). The CDR3 covers 15 residues. Trimming cost V 6 bases and J 5 bases, with 23 bases left between them. Broader study findings: Spike regions recognized by vaccine-associated CD4 TCRs spanned the protein, led by 160-218 and 743-854.

Assay used: immunoSEQ multiplex PCR; TCRdb lists only in-frame clones, some missing. The sample lists about 120,000 clones; roughly 90% were seen once. The source is an adult in good health. The chain employs TRBV30 and TRBJ2-7, with D tentatively TRBD1 or TRBD2 (7 bases each). The sample in question was peripheral blood, obtained on day 0 of AZD1222 vaccination. Written as DNA, the CDR3 is TGTGCCTGTACCCCAGGGGGGGGTCCCGGCCACGAGCAGTACTTC. Translating gives CACTPGGGPGHEQYF.